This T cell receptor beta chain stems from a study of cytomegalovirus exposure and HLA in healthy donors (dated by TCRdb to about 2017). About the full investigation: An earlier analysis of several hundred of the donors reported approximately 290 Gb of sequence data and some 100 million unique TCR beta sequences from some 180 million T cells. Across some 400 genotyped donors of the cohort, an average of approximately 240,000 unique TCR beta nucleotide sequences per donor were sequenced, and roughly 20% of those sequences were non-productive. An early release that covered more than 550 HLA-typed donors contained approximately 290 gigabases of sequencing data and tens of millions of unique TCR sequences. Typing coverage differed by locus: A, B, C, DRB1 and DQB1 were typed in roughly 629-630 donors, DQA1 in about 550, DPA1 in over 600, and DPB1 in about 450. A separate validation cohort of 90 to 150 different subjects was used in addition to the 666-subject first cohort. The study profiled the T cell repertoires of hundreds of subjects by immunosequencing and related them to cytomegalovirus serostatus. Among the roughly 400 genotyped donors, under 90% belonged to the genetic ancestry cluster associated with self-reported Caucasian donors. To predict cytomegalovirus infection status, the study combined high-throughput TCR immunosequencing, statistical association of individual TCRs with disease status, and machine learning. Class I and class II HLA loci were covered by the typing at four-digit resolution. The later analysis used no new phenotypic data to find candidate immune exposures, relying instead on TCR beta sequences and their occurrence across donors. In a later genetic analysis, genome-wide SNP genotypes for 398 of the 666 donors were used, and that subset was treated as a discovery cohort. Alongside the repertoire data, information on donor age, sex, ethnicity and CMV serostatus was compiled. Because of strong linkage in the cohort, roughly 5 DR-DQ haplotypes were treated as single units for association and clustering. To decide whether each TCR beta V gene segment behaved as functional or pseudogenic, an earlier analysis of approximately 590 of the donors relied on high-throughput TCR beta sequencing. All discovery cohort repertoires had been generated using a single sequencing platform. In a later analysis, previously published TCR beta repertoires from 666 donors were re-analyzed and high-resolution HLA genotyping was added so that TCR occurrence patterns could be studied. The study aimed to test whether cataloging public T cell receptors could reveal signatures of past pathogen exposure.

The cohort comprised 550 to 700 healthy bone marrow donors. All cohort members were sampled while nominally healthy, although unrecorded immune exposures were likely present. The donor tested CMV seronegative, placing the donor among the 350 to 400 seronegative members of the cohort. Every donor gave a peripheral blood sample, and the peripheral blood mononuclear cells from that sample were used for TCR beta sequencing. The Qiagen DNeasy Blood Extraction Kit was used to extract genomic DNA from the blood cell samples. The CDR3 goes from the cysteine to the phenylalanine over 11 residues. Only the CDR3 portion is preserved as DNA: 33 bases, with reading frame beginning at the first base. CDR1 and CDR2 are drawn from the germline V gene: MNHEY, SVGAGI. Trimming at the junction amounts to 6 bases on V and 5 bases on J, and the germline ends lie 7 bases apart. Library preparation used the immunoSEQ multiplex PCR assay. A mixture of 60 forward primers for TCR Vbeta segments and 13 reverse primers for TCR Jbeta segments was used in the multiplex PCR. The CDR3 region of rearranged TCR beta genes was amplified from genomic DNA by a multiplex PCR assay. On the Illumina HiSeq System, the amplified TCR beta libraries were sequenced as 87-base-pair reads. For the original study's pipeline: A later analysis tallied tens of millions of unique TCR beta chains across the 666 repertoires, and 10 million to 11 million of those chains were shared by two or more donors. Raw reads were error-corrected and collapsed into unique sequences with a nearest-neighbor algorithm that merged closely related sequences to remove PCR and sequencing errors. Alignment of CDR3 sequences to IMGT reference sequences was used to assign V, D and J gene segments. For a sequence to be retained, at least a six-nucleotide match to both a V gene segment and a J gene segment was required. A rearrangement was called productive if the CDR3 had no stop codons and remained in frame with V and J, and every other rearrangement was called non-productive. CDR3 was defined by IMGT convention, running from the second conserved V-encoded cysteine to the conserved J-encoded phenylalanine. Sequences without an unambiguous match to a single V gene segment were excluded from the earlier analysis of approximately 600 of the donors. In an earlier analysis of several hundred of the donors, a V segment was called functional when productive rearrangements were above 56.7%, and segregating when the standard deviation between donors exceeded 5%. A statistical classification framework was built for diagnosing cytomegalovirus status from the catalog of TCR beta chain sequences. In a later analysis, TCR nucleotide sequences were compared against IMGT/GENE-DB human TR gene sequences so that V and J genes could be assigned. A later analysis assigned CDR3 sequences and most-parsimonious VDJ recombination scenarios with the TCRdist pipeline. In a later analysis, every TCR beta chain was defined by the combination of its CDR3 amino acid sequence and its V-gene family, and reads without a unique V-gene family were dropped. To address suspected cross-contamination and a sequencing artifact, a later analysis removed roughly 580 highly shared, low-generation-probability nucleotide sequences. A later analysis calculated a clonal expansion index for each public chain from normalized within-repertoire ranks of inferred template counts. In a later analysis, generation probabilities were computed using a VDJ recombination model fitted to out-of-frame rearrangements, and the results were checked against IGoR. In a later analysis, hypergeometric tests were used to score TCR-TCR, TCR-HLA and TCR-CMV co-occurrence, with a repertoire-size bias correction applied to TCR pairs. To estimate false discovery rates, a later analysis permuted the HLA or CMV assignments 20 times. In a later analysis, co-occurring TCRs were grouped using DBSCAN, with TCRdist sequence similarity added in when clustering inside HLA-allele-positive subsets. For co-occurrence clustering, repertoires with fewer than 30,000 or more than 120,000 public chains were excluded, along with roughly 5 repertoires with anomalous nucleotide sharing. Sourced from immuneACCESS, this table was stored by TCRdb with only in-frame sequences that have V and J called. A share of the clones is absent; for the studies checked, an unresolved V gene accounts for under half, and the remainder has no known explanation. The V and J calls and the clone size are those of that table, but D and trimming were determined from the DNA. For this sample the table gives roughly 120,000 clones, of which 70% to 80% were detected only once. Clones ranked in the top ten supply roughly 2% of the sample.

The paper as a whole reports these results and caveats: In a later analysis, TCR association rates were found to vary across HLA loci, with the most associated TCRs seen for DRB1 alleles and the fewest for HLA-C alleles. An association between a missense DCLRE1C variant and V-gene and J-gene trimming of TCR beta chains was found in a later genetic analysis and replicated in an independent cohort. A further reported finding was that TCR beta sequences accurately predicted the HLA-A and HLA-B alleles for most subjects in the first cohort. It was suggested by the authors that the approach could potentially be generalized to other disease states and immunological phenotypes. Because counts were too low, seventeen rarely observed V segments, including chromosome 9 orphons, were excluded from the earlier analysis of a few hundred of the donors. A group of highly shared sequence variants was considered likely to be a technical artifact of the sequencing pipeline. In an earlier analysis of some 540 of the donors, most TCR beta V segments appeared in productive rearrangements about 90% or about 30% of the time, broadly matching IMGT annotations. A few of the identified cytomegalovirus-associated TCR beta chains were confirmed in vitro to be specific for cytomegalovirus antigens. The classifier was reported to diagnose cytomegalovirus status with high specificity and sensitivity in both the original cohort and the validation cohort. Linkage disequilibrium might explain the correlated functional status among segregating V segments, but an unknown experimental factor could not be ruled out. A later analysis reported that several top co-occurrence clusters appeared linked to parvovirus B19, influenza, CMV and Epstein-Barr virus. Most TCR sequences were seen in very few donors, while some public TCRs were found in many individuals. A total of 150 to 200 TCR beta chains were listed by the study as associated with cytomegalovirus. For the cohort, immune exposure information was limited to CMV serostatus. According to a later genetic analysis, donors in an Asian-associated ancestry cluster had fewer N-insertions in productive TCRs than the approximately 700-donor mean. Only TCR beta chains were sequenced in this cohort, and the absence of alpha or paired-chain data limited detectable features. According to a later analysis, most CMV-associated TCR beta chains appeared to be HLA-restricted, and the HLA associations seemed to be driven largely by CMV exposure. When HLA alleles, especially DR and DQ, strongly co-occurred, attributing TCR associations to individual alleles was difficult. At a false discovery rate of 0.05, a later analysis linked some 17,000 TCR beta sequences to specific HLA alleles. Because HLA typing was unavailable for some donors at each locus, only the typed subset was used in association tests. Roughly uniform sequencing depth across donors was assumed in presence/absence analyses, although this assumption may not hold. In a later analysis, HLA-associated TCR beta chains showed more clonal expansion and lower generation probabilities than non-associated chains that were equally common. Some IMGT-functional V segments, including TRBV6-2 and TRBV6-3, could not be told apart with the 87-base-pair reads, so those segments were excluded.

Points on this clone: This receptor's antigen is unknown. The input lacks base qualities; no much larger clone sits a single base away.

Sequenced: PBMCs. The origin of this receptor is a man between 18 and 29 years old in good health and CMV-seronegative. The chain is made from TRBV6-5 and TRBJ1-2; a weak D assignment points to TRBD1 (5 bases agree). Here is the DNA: TGTGCCAGCAGGACAGCGTATGGCTACACCTTC. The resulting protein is CASRTAYGYTF.